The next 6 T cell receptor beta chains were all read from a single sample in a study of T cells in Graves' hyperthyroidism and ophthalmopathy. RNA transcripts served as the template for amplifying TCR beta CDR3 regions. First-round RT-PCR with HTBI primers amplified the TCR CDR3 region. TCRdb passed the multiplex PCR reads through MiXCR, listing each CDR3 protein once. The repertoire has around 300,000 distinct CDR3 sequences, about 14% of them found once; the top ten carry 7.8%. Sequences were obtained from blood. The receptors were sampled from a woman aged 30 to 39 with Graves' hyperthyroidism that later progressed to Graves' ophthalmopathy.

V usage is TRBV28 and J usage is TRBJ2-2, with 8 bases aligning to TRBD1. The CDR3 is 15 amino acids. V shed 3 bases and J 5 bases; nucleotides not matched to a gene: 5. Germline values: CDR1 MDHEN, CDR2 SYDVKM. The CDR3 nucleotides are TGTGCCAGCAGTTTCTATACAGGGGGAACCGGGGAGCTGTTTTTT. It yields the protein CASSFYTGGTGELFF.

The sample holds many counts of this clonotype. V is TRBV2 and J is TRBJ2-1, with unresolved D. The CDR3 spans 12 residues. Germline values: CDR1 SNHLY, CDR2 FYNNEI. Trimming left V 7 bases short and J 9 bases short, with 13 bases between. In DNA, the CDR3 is TGTGCCAGCAACTCGATACTCGGTGAGCAGTTCTTC. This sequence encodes CASNSILGEQFF.

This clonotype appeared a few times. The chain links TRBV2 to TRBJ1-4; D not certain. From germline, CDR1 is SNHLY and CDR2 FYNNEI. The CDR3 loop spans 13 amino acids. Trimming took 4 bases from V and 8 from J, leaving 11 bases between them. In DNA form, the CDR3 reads TGTGCCAGCAGTGGGGTGACAAGGGAAAAACTGTTTTTT. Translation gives CASSGVTREKLFF.

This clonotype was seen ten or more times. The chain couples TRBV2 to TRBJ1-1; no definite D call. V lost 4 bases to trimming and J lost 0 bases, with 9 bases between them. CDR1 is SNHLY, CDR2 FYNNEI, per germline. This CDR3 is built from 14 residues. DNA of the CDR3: TGTGCCAGCAGTGTGGACGGCCTGAACACTGAAGCTTTCTTT. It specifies CASSVDGLNTEAFF.

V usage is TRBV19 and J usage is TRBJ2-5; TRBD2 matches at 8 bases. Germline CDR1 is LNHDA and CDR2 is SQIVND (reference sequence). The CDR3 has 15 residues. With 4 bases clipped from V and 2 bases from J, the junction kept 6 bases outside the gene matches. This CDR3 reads CASSTGLVPQETQYF. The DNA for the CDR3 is TGTGCCAGTAGTACGGGACTAGTCCCACAAGAGACCCAGTACTTC.

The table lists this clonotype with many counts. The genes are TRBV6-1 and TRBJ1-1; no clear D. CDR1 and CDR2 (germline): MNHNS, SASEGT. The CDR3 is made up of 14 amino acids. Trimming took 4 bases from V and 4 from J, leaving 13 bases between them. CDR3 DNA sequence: TGTGCCAGCAGTGTCGTGCAACATTCCACTGAAGCTTTCTTT. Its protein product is CASSVVQHSTEAFF.